One and the same sample provided the 12 T cell receptor beta chains below, sequenced in a study of Graves' ophthalmopathy and Graves' hyperthyroidism. Transcripts of RNA were the source for amplifying TCR beta CDR3 regions. First-round RT-PCR employed HTBI primers, with a second-round multiplex PCR after it. TCRdb processed the multiplex PCR reads anew with MiXCR; each CDR3 protein has one entry. The data hold over 500,000 distinct CDR3 sequences, with roughly 20% observed a single time. Input material: peripheral blood. Receptors were obtained from a woman aged 18-30 years with stable Graves' hyperthyroidism. Some clones in this sample may be carry-over from other donors' samples.

There are a few counts of this clonotype. This sequence joins TRBV12-3 or TRBV12-4 and TRBJ1-1; D unresolved. Trimming stripped 2 bases from V and 6 bases from J, with 13 bases between. CDR3 length: 14 amino acids. CDR3 region: CASSLLGRRAEAFF. CDR3 sequence (DNA): TGTGCCAGCAGTTTATTAGGGAGGAGGGCTGAAGCTTTCTTT.

Concerning this clonotype: A much larger clone is a single base away; this may be a read error. The CDR3 sequence: CSARRVDYSYEQYF. The CDR3 bases are TGCAGTGCTAGAAGGGTGGACTACTCCTACGAGCAGTACTTC. This rearrangement joins TRBV20-1 to TRBJ2-7; TRBD2 might be the D (6 bases). The germline V gene has CDR1 DFQATT and CDR2 SNEGSKA (reference sequence). This CDR3 contains 14 residues. V lost 2 bases to trimming and J lost 0 bases, with 11 bases between them.

Note on this clonotype: The germline gene is not matched at one end of the junction; a read error may be the cause. The chain uses TRBV5-1 and TRBJ2-5; weak D call: TRBD1 (6 bases). The CDR3 totals 14 residues. CDR1 is SGHRS, CDR2 YFSETQ, per germline. The CDR3 loop reads CASSPQGDQDTQYF. The CDR3 DNA reads TGCGCCAGCAGCCCACAGGGAGATCAAGATACCCAGTACTTC. The whole variable domain, remainder taken from reference TRBV5-1 and TRBJ2-5, is KAGVTQTPRYLIKTRGQQVTLSCSPISGHRSVSWYQQTPGQGLQFLFEYFSETQRNKGNFPGRFSGRQFSNSRSEMNVSTLELGDSALYLCASSPQGDQDTQYFGPGTRLLVL.

This clonotype was picked up a small number of times. The chain uses TRBV6-5 and TRBJ2-5; possibly TRBD1 for D (6 bases). V gave up 3 bases and J gave up 3 bases, with 17 bases separating them. The CDR3 is made up of 16 amino acids. Germline V gene sequence: CDR1 MNHEY, CDR2 SVGAGI. The CDR3 nucleotides read TGTGCCAGCAGTTATCCCCCTGGGGGCCCTAAAGAGACCCAGTACTTC. This translates into CASSYPPGGPKETQYF.

The V gene is TRBV11-1, the J gene TRBJ1-5; the D gene is possibly TRBD1 (5 bases). CDR3 length equals 16 residues. V lost 2 bases and J 3 bases, leaving 14 bases between the germline ends. Looked up from germline, CDR1 is SGHAT and CDR2 is FQDESV (reference sequence). CDR3 region: CASSLRDSESNQPQHF. Written as DNA, the CDR3 is TGTGCCAGCAGCTTACGAGACAGCGAATCCAATCAGCCCCAGCATTTT. The full variable domain, in which reference TRBV11-1 and TRBJ1-5 provide the parts outside the CDR3, is EAEVAQSPRYKITEKSQAVAFWCDPISGHATLYWYRQILGQGPELLVQFQDESVVDDSQLPKDRFSAERLKGVDSTLKIQPAELGDSAMYLCASSLRDSESNQPQHFGDGTRLSIL.

V and J are TRBV3-1 and TRBJ2-1; 10 bases match TRBD1. The ends lost 4 bases at V and 1 base at J; junction bases unmatched: 7. Germline V gene lookup returns CDR1 LGHDT and CDR2 YNNKEL (reference sequence). There are 17 residues in the CDR3. The CDR3 coding sequence is TGTGCCAGCAGCCTCTCAACGGGACAGGGGTCCTACAATGAGCAGTTCTTC. Translated, it gives CASSLSTGQGSYNEQFF.

This clonotype showed up many times. This sequence joins TRBV9 and TRBJ1-1; D is unresolved. The germline gives CDR1 SGDLS, CDR2 YYNGEE. The CDR3 is 13 amino acids. The V end was cut by 0 bases, the J end by 1 base, with 4 bases between. CDR3: CASSVEANTEAFF. CDR3 nucleotide sequence: TGTGCCAGCAGCGTAGAAGCGAACACTGAAGCTTTCTTT.

The chain joins TRBV19 to TRBJ1-5; TRBD1 matches at 10 bases. There are 16 residues in the CDR3. The V segment lost 0 bases and the J segment 4 bases; nucleotides outside the gene matches: 3. CDR1 and CDR2 from the germline V gene are LNHDA and SQIVND (reference sequence). The CDR3 here is CASSIDAGQGNQPQHF. The DNA for the CDR3 is TGTGCCAGTAGTATAGACGCGGGACAGGGGAATCAGCCCCAGCATTTT.

This clonotype came up many times. The genes are TRBV30 and TRBJ2-7, with D possibly TRBD2 on 5 matching bases. Trimming removed 8 bases from V and 0 bases from J, with 14 bases in between. The CDR3 consists of 13 residues. Germline values: CDR1 GTSNPN, CDR2 SVGIG (reference sequence). In DNA form, the CDR3 reads TGTGCCACTGATAGCGAGACCTCCTACGAGCAGTACTTC. Residues: CATDSETSYEQYF.

This clonotype came up many times. V usage is TRBV12-3 or TRBV12-4 and J usage is TRBJ1-5; tentatively, D is TRBD1 (5 bases). The CDR3 is made up of 15 amino acids. V lost 6 bases and J 0 bases, leaving 12 bases between the germline ends. The CDR3 nucleotides are TGTGCCAGCAGCTCTGCAGGGTATAGCAATCAGCCCCAGCATTTT. This codes for CASSSAGYSNQPQHF.

This chain uses TRBV7-2 with TRBJ1-6, with D perhaps TRBD1 (6 bases). Germline assignment: CDR1 SGHTA and CDR2 FQGNSA. The V gene lost 4 bases and the J gene lost 9 bases, with 16 bases spanning the gap. The CDR3 is 15 residues long. The CDR3 spells CASSSGGAGVSPLHF. CDR3 sequence (DNA): TGTGCCAGCAGCTCGGGCGGGGCAGGGGTTTCACCCCTCCACTTT. Based on the CDR3 plus reference TRBV7-2 and TRBJ1-6, the full variable domain is GAGVSQSPSNKVTEKGKDVELRCDPISGHTALYWYRQSLGQGLEFLIYFQGNSAPDKSGLPSDRFSAERTGGSVSTLTIQRTQQEDSAVYLCASSSGGAGVSPLHFGNGTRLTVT.

The chain carries TRBV4-1 and TRBJ1-5; D is ambiguous. V was pared by 0 bases and J by 9 bases, with 12 bases between. Germline CDR1 is MGHRA and CDR2 is YSYEKL. The CDR3 loop spans 14 amino acids. The CDR3 loop reads CASSQESKDGPQHF. The CDR3 region has the DNA TGCGCCAGCAGCCAAGAGAGCAAGGATGGGCCCCAGCATTTT.